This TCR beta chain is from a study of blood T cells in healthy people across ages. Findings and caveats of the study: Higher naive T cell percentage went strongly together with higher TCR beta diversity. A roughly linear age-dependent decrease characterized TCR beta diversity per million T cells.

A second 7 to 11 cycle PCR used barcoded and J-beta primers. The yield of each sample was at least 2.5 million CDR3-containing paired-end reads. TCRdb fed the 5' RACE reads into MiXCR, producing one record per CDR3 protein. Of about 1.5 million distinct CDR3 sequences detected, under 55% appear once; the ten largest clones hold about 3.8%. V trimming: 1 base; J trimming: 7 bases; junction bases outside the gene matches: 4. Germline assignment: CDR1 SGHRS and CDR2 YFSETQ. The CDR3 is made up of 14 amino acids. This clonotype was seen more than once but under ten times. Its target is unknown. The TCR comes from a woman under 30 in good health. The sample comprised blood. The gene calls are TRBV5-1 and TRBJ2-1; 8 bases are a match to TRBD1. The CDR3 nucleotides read TGCGCCAGCAGCTTGATGGGACAGGCAAATGAGCAGTTCTTC. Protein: CASSLMGQANEQFF.